This T cell receptor (beta chain) was recovered during a study of blood T cell repertoires in COVID-19. Turning to the study itself: COVID-19 samples collected from the United States, Italy and Spain covered acute and convalescent phases. The cDNA or gDNA used as material had been derived from T cells, B-cell-depleted T cells, or PBMCs.

This CDR3 comprises 13 residues. With 6 bases removed from V and 4 bases from J, the gap between germline ends came to 12 bases. Per the original data handling: Amplifying reference gene primers gave estimates of nucleated cell counts. Data came from immunoSEQ multiplex PCR; TCRdb stores just in-frame clones and leaves some out. D and trimming come from the DNA, and the V and J calls and clone size come from that table. Counted here are 40,000 to 55,000 clones, approximately 82% occurring once; the ten biggest clones make up around 4.4%. The origin of this receptor is a woman between 65 and 79 years old with acute or convalescent COVID-19. The sample comprised peripheral blood. The chain uses TRBV12-3 or TRBV12-4 and TRBJ1-1; D call uncertain. CDR3 in DNA: TGTGCCAGCAGGCGAGAAGGGAGCACTGAAGCTTTCTTT. This sequence encodes CASRREGSTEAFF.